The subject of this entry is one T cell receptor (beta chain). The data were obtained in a study of blood T cell repertoires in COVID-19. Study-level background: Italy, Spain and the United States were the sources of the convalescent and acute COVID-19 samples. T cells, B-cell-depleted T cells, or PBMCs provided the cDNA or gDNA that served as material.

The germline V and J ends were trimmed by 2 bases and 5 bases, with 10 bases remaining between them. The CDR3 loop spans 15 amino acids. CDR1 SEHNR and CDR2 FQNEAQ come from the germline V gene (reference sequence). Only in-frame clones appear in the TCRdb table, and some are missing; sequencing was by immunoSEQ multiplex PCR. The sample holds around 100,000 clones, approximately 86% seen once. The TCR comes from a human donor in a cohort sampled during active COVID-19. The J gene is TRBJ1-6, the V gene TRBV7-9; D is undetermined. Sequencing was carried out using peripheral blood. The CDR3 nucleotides are TGTGCCAGCAGCTTAACCCCGGGAGATAATTCACCCCTCCACTTT. Its translation: CASSLTPGDNSPLHF.